Included here is one T cell receptor (beta chain) sequence, with context. This CDR3 region has 15 residues. V was clipped by 6 bases and J by 5 bases; unmatched bases: 10. Germline V gene data show CDR1 as MDHEN and CDR2 as SYDVKM. This sample was taken from a study of blood T cells in healthy people across ages. Primers used in a second PCR of roughly 7 to 11 cycles were a sample-barcoded 5' primer and a J-beta primer mix. Unique molecular identifiers of 12 random nucleotides labeled each cDNA. TCRdb used MiXCR to reprocess the 5' RACE reads, holding one entry per CDR3 protein. The sample has hundreds of thousands of distinct CDR3 sequences; about 54% are singletons.

The sample consisted of blood. This TCR derives from a man in his sixties in good health. The chain employs TRBV28 and TRBJ1-1, with 9 bases lining up with TRBD1. The CDR3 sequence: CASRGQGAGRTEAFF. DNA of the CDR3: TGTGCCAGCAGGGGACAGGGAGCGGGGAGGACTGAAGCTTTCTTT.